The 3 T cell receptor beta chains below all came from one sample that was sequenced in a study of CD8 T cells in Susac syndrome. A quantity of about 0.5 to 1 ug RNA underwent reverse transcription using random hexamers. MiXCR, applied by TCRdb to the immunoSEQ multiplex PCR reads, yields one record per CDR3 protein. The sample carries about 280,000 distinct CDR3 sequences, around 83% recorded once. Sequenced material: CD8+ T cells from PBMCs. The origin of the receptors is a human donor with multiple sclerosis.

This clonotype was detected once. This rearrangement joins TRBV11-2 to TRBJ2-1; no firm D call. Between the trimmed V and J ends, which lost 2 bases and 1 base, there was a span of 18 bases. The CDR3 length is 18 residues. Germline V gives CDR1 SGHAT, CDR2 FQNNGV. The CDR3 DNA follows: TGTGCCAGCAGCTTATATGCCCCAGTGACGATTTCCTACAATGAGCAGTTCTTC. Protein product: CASSLYAPVTISYNEQFF.

The V and J genes are TRBV6-5 and TRBJ2-3; D gene uncertain. V gave up 5 bases and J gave up 2 bases, with 11 bases separating them. Germline V CDR1 and CDR2: MNHEY, SVGAGI. The CDR3 consists of 14 residues. CDR3: CASSVHEDTDTQYF. The CDR3 DNA is TGTGCCAGCAGTGTCCACGAGGACACAGATACGCAGTATTTT.

The V gene is TRBV29-1, the J gene TRBJ2-3; D call uncertain. V lost 0 bases and J lost 7, with 20 bases in between. CDR3 length: 16 residues. Germline CDR1 reads SQVTM; CDR2 reads ANQGSEA. Here the CDR3 reads CSVEETSLRTLYTQYF. For the CDR3, the DNA is TGCAGCGTTGAAGAGACCTCCCTCCGTACTCTTTATACGCAGTATTTT.